This T cell receptor (beta chain) is drawn from a study of cytomegalovirus exposure and HLA in healthy donors (dated by TCRdb to 2015 to 2018). Describing the broader study: An earlier analysis of roughly 500 of the donors reported 250 to 300 Gb of sequence data and around 120 million unique TCR beta sequences from about 179 million T cells. An early release covering 500 to 750 HLA-typed donors comprised about 320 gigabases of sequencing data and 85 million to 100 million unique TCR sequences. Of the roughly 430 genotyped donors, roughly 85% fell in the genetic ancestry cluster associated with self-reported Caucasian donors. The study aimed to test whether signatures of past pathogen exposure could be identified by cataloging public T cell receptors. The study profiled the T cell repertoires of hundreds of subjects by immunosequencing and related them to cytomegalovirus serostatus. Along with the roughly 700-subject first cohort, a separate validation cohort of some 130 different subjects was used. To predict cytomegalovirus infection status, the study brought together high-throughput TCR immunosequencing, statistical association of individual TCRs with disease status, and machine learning. A later analysis re-examined previously published TCR beta repertoires from more than 650 donors and added high-resolution HLA genotyping to investigate patterns of TCR occurrence. The later analysis used no new phenotypic data to find candidate immune exposures, relying instead on TCR beta sequences and their occurrence across donors. An earlier analysis of 500 to 650 of the donors applied high-throughput TCR beta sequencing to assess whether each TCR beta V gene segment acted as functional or pseudogenic. Donor age, sex, ethnicity and CMV serostatus were collected together with the repertoire data. A later genetic analysis took genome-wide SNP genotypes for 398 of the 666 donors and used that subset as a discovery cohort. All discovery cohort repertoires had been generated on a single sequencing platform. HLA typing included class I and class II loci at four-digit resolution. The number of typed donors differed by locus: about 620-630 for A, B, C, DRB1 and DQB1; approximately 540 for DQA1; approximately 600 for DPA1; and 400 to 480 for DPB1. Roughly five DR-DQ haplotypes were treated as single units for association and clustering because of strong linkage in the cohort. Among some 410 genotyped donors of the cohort, an average of around 240,000 unique TCR beta nucleotide sequences was sequenced per donor, of which about 18% were non-productive.

This clone was found once. This clone's antigen is unknown. Base qualities were left out, and no much larger clone turns up one base away. General findings and caveats noted by the study authors: The classifier was reported to diagnose cytomegalovirus status with high specificity and sensitivity in both the original and validation cohorts. In a later analysis, most CMV-associated TCR beta chains were found to appear HLA-restricted, with HLA associations seemingly driven largely by CMV exposure. In a later genetic analysis, fewer N-insertions in productive TCRs were reported among donors in an Asian-associated ancestry cluster than the approximately 630-donor mean. Most TCR sequences were observed very rarely across donors, whereas some public TCRs were present in many individuals. A later genetic analysis associated a missense DCLRE1C variant with V-gene and J-gene trimming of TCR beta chains, and an independent cohort replicated the association. A later analysis found that TCR association rates varied across HLA loci, with DRB1 alleles showing the most associated TCRs and HLA-C alleles the fewest. Because HLA typing was unavailable for some donors at each locus, only the typed subset was used in association tests. A later analysis reported that several top co-occurrence clusters appeared linked to parvovirus B19, influenza, CMV and Epstein-Barr virus. Three of the identified cytomegalovirus-associated TCR beta chains were confirmed in vitro to be specific for cytomegalovirus antigens. Correlated functional status among segregating V segments might reflect linkage disequilibrium, but an unknown experimental factor could not be ruled out. When HLA alleles, especially DR and DQ, strongly co-occurred, TCR associations were difficult to assign to individual alleles. According to the authors, the approach could potentially be generalized to other disease states and immunological phenotypes. Only TCR beta chains were sequenced in this cohort, and the absence of alpha or paired-chain data limited detectable features. Roughly uniform sequencing depth across donors was assumed in presence/absence analyses, although this assumption may not hold. A cluster of highly shared sequence variants was judged likely to represent a technical artifact of the sequencing pipeline. CMV serostatus was the only immune exposure information available for the cohort. In a later analysis, HLA-associated TCR beta chains were found to be more clonally expanded and to have lower generation probabilities than equally common non-associated chains. Roughly 17 rarely observed V segments, including chromosome 9 orphons, were excluded from the earlier analysis of a few hundred of the donors because counts were too low. A further reported finding was that TCR beta sequences accurately predicted the HLA-A and HLA-B alleles for most subjects in the first cohort. The study gave a list of more than 150 TCR beta chains associated with cytomegalovirus. Specific HLA alleles were associated with 16,951 TCR beta sequences at a false discovery rate of 0.05 in a later analysis. Broadly in line with IMGT annotations, most TCR beta V segments showed up in productive rearrangements about 87% or about 30% of the time in an earlier analysis of approximately 640 of the donors. The 87-base-pair reads could not distinguish some IMGT-functional V segments, including TRBV6-2 and TRBV6-3, so those segments were excluded.

The cohort comprised fewer than 700 healthy bone marrow donors. Cohort members were all nominally healthy when sampled, although unrecorded immune exposures were likely present. The donor was CMV seronegative and was included in the group of around 320 seronegative cohort members. A peripheral blood sample was provided by each donor, and peripheral blood mononuclear cells were used for TCR beta sequencing. The Qiagen DNeasy Blood Extraction Kit was used to extract genomic DNA from the blood cell samples. Here V drops 4 bases and J drops 6 bases, and the junction holds 5 bases not matched to any gene. The CDR3 measures 14 amino acids from cysteine to phenylalanine. Left in the record is the CDR3 DNA by itself, 42 bases read in frame from the first base. The germline V gene (reference sequence) specifies SEHNR as CDR1 and FQNEAQ as CDR2. To prepare the library, the immunoSEQ multiplex PCR assay was applied. A mixture of 60 forward primers for TCR Vbeta segments and 13 reverse primers for TCR Jbeta segments was used in the multiplex PCR. The CDR3 region of rearranged TCR beta genes was amplified from genomic DNA by a multiplex PCR assay. The amplified TCR beta libraries were sequenced on the Illumina HiSeq System as 87-base-pair reads. In the original analysis: In a later analysis, tens of millions of unique TCR beta chains were counted across the roughly 610 repertoires, and approximately 11 million of these chains were shared by at least two donors. To remove PCR and sequencing errors, raw reads were error-corrected and collapsed into unique sequences using a nearest-neighbor algorithm that merged closely related sequences. CDR3 sequences were aligned to IMGT reference sequences to assign V, D and J gene segments. For a sequence to be retained, a match of at least six nucleotides to both a V gene segment and a J gene segment was required. A rearrangement was called productive if the CDR3 had no stop codons and remained in frame with V and J, and every other rearrangement was called non-productive. CDR3 was defined according to IMGT convention as the region running from the second conserved V-encoded cysteine to the conserved J-encoded phenylalanine. The earlier analysis of 500 to 600 of the donors excluded sequences that lacked an unambiguous match to a single V gene segment. An earlier analysis of a few hundred of the donors classified V segments as functional when productive rearrangements were above 56.7% and as segregating when the standard deviation between donors was above 5%. A statistical classification framework was built to diagnose cytomegalovirus status from the catalog of TCR beta chain sequences. In a later analysis, TCR nucleotide sequences were compared against IMGT/GENE-DB human TR gene sequences so that V and J genes could be assigned. Using the TCRdist pipeline, a later analysis assigned CDR3 sequences along with most-parsimonious VDJ recombination scenarios. In a later analysis, every TCR beta chain was defined by the combination of its CDR3 amino acid sequence and its V-gene family, and reads without a unique V-gene family were dropped. As a way to deal with suspected cross-contamination and a sequencing artifact, a later analysis dropped roughly 600 nucleotide sequences that were highly shared and had low generation probability. A later analysis calculated a clonal expansion index for each public chain from normalized within-repertoire ranks of inferred template counts. A later analysis computed generation probabilities with a VDJ recombination model fitted to out-of-frame rearrangements, and checked the results against IGoR. In a later analysis, TCR-TCR, TCR-HLA and TCR-CMV co-occurrence was scored with hypergeometric tests, and a repertoire-size bias correction was applied to TCR pairs. False discovery rates were estimated in a later analysis by permuting HLA or CMV assignments 20 times. In a later analysis, co-occurring TCRs were grouped with DBSCAN, and TCRdist sequence similarity was added when clustering was performed within HLA-allele-positive subsets. Repertoires with fewer than 30,000 or more than 120,000 public chains, plus five repertoires with anomalous nucleotide sharing, were excluded from co-occurrence clustering. This immuneACCESS table, as held by TCRdb, lists in-frame sequences with V and J called but not all clones. Of the missing ones, under half trace to an unresolved V gene in checked studies; the others have no known cause. V and J calls and clone size are copied from that table; D and trimming were computed from the DNA. Within this sample are some 150,000 clones, with roughly 80% of them counted one time only. The ten largest account for 1.5% to 2% of the sample.

Sequenced input: PBMCs. The TCR originated in a female donor in good health and CMV-seronegative. The rearrangement combines TRBV7-9 with TRBJ2-2; 7 nucleotides in the junction match TRBD1. The CDR3 region reads CASSYYRGPGELFF. The DNA is as follows: TGTGCCAGCAGCTATTACAGGGGACCCGGGGAGCTGTTTTTT.